A single T cell receptor beta chain is shown here with its context. The sample is drawn from a study of T cell responses to AZD1222 COVID-19 vaccine. Germline V lookup: CDR1 SGHTA, CDR2 FQGTGA. CDR3 length equals 15 residues. V lost 2 bases and J lost 6, with 14 bases in between. Measured with immunoSEQ multiplex PCR; TCRdb has only the in-frame clones, and not every one. The data hold about 120,000 clones, with around 90% observed a single time. The TCR was taken from an adult who received the AZD1222 COVID-19 vaccine. Sequenced material: peripheral blood, taken 28 days after the second AZD1222 dose. The chain employs TRBV7-3 and TRBJ2-1; TRBD2 is a possible D gene (6 bases). The CDR3, as DNA: TGTGCCAGCAGCTTATGGGGAGGCGGGTCCAATGAGCAGTTCTTC. Translating it yields CASSLWGGGSNEQFF.